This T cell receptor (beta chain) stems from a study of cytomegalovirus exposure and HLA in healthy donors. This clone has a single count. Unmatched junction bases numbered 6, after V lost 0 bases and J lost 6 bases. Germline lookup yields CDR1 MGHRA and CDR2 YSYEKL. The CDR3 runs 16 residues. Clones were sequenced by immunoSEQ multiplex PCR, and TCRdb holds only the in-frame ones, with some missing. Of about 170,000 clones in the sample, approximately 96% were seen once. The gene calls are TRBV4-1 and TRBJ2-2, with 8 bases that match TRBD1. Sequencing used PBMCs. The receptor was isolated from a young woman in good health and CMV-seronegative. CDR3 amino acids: CASSQEGRGRAGELFF. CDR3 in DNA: TGCGCCAGCAGCCAAGAGGGCAGGGGGCGCGCCGGGGAGCTGTTTTTT.